This is a list of T cell receptor beta chains from one sample in a study of blood T cells in healthy people across ages. TCRdb re-derived calls from the 5' RACE reads in MiXCR, one entry per CDR3 protein. The table lists 2 million or so distinct CDR3 sequences, around 50% of them singletons, with approximately 2% in the top ten. The sequenced sample was blood. The receptors were gathered from a woman in her thirties or forties in good health. Both conserved end residues are part of each CDR3. The order of the fields is CDR3 length, V gene, J gene, D gene, clone size, CDR3 protein, CDR3 DNA. The D gene is left open where the match is weak. Clone sizes are given selectively: once, few, many, or a class where the clone is expanded.

>15|TRBV20-1|TRBJ2-1|NA|few
CSARGRTANYNEQFF
TGCAGTGCTAGAGGCAGGACAGCCAACTACAATGAGCAGTTCTTC
>14|TRBV3-1|TRBJ1-2|NA|NA
CASSQSQGSSGYTF
TGTGCCAGCAGTCAATCACAGGGAAGCAGTGGCTACACCTTC
>17|TRBV27|TRBJ1-6|NA|NA
CASSSLPPGARNSPLHF
TGTGCCAGCAGTTCCCTCCCCCCAGGGGCGAGAAATTCACCCCTCCACTTT
>17|TRBV5-1|TRBJ1-1|TRBD1|NA
CASRSAPTGGMNTEAFF
TGCGCCAGCAGATCGGCCCCGACAGGGGGTATGAACACTGAAGCTTTCTTT
>13|TRBV10-3|TRBJ1-5|TRBD1|few
CAISRQGGQPQHF
TGTGCCATCAGCCGACAGGGAGGTCAGCCCCAGCATTTT
>15|TRBV28|TRBJ1-1|TRBD1|NA
CASRPSTGRNTEAFF
TGTGCCAGCAGACCTTCGACAGGGAGAAACACTGAAGCTTTCTTT
>12|TRBV12-3/TRBV12-4|TRBJ1-5|NA|many
CASSFGGQPQHF
TGTGCCAGCAGTTTTGGGGGTCAGCCCCAGCATTTT
>14|TRBV29-1|TRBJ2-5|NA|many
CSVAVPGPINPQYF
TGCAGCGTTGCAGTGCCGGGACCAATTAACCCCCAGTACTTC
>17|TRBV4-3|TRBJ2-3|TRBD1|few
CASSHDPGQGATDTQYF
TGCGCCAGCAGCCATGATCCGGGACAGGGGGCAACAGATACGCAGTATTTT
>15|TRBV9|TRBJ2-5|NA|few
CASSLSDSLQETQYF
TGTGCCAGCAGCCTATCCGACAGTCTCCAAGAGACCCAGTACTTC
>17|TRBV11-2|TRBJ2-3|NA|NA
CASSLSQGESLRGTQYF
TGTGCCAGCAGCTTATCGCAGGGCGAGAGCCTGAGGGGTACGCAGTATTTT
>14|TRBV2|TRBJ2-7|TRBD1|NA
CASSKVGTAQEQYF
TGTGCCAGCAGCAAGGTTGGGACAGCTCAAGAGCAGTACTTC
>15|TRBV2|TRBJ2-3|NA|few
CASSEAPINSDTQYF
TGTGCCAGCAGTGAAGCGCCGATAAATTCAGATACGCAGTATTTT
>17|TRBV3-1|TRBJ1-6|NA|NA
CASSQGAGGGADSPLHF
TGTGCCAGCAGCCAAGGTGCCGGGGGGGGCGCGGATTCACCCCTCCACTTT
>13|TRBV29-1|TRBJ1-1|TRBD1|NA
CSVGGQYGTEAFF
TGCAGCGTCGGGGGACAGTACGGCACTGAAGCTTTCTTT
>16|TRBV7-2|TRBJ2-7|TRBD2|once
CASSSPRLAGSYEQYF
TGTGCCAGCAGCTCCCCTCGACTAGCGGGATCTTACGAGCAGTACTTC
>13|TRBV12-3/TRBV12-4|TRBJ1-2|NA|NA
CASRAPGTYGYTF
TGTGCCAGCAGGGCACCGGGGACCTATGGCTACACCTTC
>14|TRBV7-2|TRBJ2-5|TRBD2|NA
CASSLSGGEGTQYF
TGTGCCAGCAGCTTAAGTGGGGGGGAGGGGACCCAGTACTTC
>16|TRBV3-1|TRBJ2-3|TRBD2|NA
CASRLGRGESTDTQYF
TGTGCCAGCAGACTGGGGCGGGGGGAAAGCACAGATACGCAGTATTTT
>15|TRBV2|TRBJ2-1|TRBD2|NA
CASSNPGLAGAEQFF
TGTGCCAGCAGTAACCCAGGACTAGCGGGGGCTGAGCAGTTCTTC
>14|TRBV12-3/TRBV12-4|TRBJ1-5|NA|once
CASSAYYSNQPQHF
TGTGCCAGCAGTGCGTACTATAGCAATCAGCCCCAGCATTTT
>15|TRBV29-1|TRBJ2-3|TRBD1|NA
CSLRYGGQGPDTQYF
TGCAGCTTGAGGTACGGGGGACAGGGTCCAGATACGCAGTATTTT
>16|TRBV27|TRBJ2-7|TRBD2|NA
CASSGNQVGGSYEQYF
TGTGCCAGCAGCGGAAATCAAGTGGGGGGGTCCTACGAGCAGTACTTC
>13|TRBV10-3|TRBJ2-5|NA|NA
CAISNGPQETQYF
TGTGCCATCAGTAATGGTCCCCAAGAGACCCAGTACTTC
>16|TRBV7-8|TRBJ2-5|NA|few
CASSILPGQERETQYF
TGTGCCAGCAGCATCCTCCCGGGGCAGGAGCGGGAGACCCAGTACTTC
>16|TRBV12-3/TRBV12-4|TRBJ2-4|TRBD1|once
CASSSYGDRERNIQYF
TGTGCCAGCAGTTCGTATGGGGACAGAGAAAGAAACATTCAGTACTTC
>17|TRBV12-3/TRBV12-4|TRBJ1-6|NA|NA
CASSLWAGDLYNSPLHF
TGTGCCAGCAGTTTATGGGCGGGGGATCTCTATAATTCACCCCTCCACTTT
>15|TRBV20-1|TRBJ2-1|TRBD2|NA
CSATGGGSSYNEQFF
TGCAGTGCCACCGGGGGGGGAAGCTCCTACAATGAGCAGTTCTTC
>17|TRBV7-9|TRBJ2-3|NA|NA
CASSLAPPVGATDTQYF
TGTGCCAGCAGCTTAGCACCCCCCGTGGGGGCGACAGATACGCAGTATTTT
>16|TRBV5-8|TRBJ2-5|NA|few
CASSLEFRQAQETQYF
TGTGCCAGCAGCTTGGAATTCCGTCAAGCACAAGAGACCCAGTACTTC
>16|TRBV4-3|TRBJ2-4|NA|few
CASSQDRGTSGNIQYF
TGCGCCAGCAGCCAAGATCGGGGGACTTCGGGGAACATTCAGTACTTC
>15|TRBV20-1|TRBJ2-5|TRBD2|NA
CSARRAGGLQETQYF
TGCAGTGCTAGAAGAGCGGGGGGATTACAAGAGACCCAGTACTTC
>13|TRBV6-2/TRBV6-3|TRBJ2-7|NA|many
CASKGQGSYEQYF
TGTGCCAGCAAGGGGCAGGGGAGCTACGAGCAGTACTTC
>13|TRBV20-1|TRBJ1-2|TRBD1|NA
CSARPQGADGYTF
TGCAGTGCCCGACCACAGGGGGCAGATGGCTACACCTTC
>15|TRBV7-8|TRBJ1-5|TRBD1|NA
CASSSYRDRDQPQHF
TGTGCCAGCAGCTCCTACCGGGACAGGGATCAGCCCCAGCATTTT
>15|TRBV14|TRBJ2-5|NA|NA
CASSFLRGLQETQYF
TGTGCCAGCAGCTTTCTGCGGGGACTCCAAGAGACCCAGTACTTC
>12|TRBV9|TRBJ1-2|NA|NA
CASSSYLDGYTF
TGTGCCAGCAGCTCGTACCTGGATGGCTACACCTTC
>15|TRBV9|TRBJ1-6|TRBD1|NA
CASNQEGQANEPLHF
TGTGCCAGCAACCAAGAGGGACAGGCAAACGAGCCCCTCCACTTT
>11|TRBV20-1|TRBJ2-7|NA|NA
CSATHGYEQYF
TGCAGTGCTACCCATGGCTACGAGCAGTACTTC
>13|TRBV29-1|TRBJ2-3|NA|NA
CSVEGFRTDTPYF
TGCAGCGTTGAAGGGTTTAGGACAGATACGCCGTATTTT
>12|TRBV10-3|TRBJ2-7|NA|NA
CAISEFYWEQYF
TGTGCCATCAGTGAGTTCTACTGGGAGCAGTACTTC
>16|TRBV3-1|TRBJ2-3|NA|NA
CASSHVDGGSPDTQYF
TGTGCCAGCAGCCATGTGGATGGAGGGTCCCCAGATACGCAGTATTTT